The clone carrying this T cell receptor beta chain was seen ten or more times. Antigen: not known. As originally analysed: Using the CDR3 differences seen across clinicopathological groups, the authors built a distant-metastasis classifier for papillary thyroid cancer, which was meant to discriminate distant-metastatic patients. TCRdb reanalyzed the PCR reads via MiXCR. What appears here as the V and J calls and clone size reflects TCRdb's work, not the paper's. This repertoire shows under 20,000 clones, 15% to 20% found once; its top ten account for approximately 17%. These data come from a study of metastatic and nonmetastatic thyroid tumors. Background on the study: The study looked at repertoires side by side in blood and in tumor or nodule tissue from malignant and benign thyroid patients.

General observations from the study: According to reports, the diversity of TCR beta was significantly higher in malignant thyroid tumors than in benign nodules, and this held in both blood and tumor samples.

Trimming removed 1 base at V and 5 bases at J, with 9 bases between. The CDR3 has 14 residues. The V gene's germline CDR1 is SGHTA and CDR2 FQGNSA. No patient had received any treatment before thyroid surgery. This clonotype was sampled from a male donor with papillary thyroid cancer or a benign thyroid nodule (not recorded which). Some clones in this sample may be carry-over from other donors' samples. The V call is TRBV7-2, the J call TRBJ1-3; TRBD1 is a possible D gene (6 bases). Source material: blood. The CDR3 region has the DNA TGTGCCAGCAGCTTAGACGGGGGCAGAAACACCATATATTTT. As protein: CASSLDGGRNTIYF.